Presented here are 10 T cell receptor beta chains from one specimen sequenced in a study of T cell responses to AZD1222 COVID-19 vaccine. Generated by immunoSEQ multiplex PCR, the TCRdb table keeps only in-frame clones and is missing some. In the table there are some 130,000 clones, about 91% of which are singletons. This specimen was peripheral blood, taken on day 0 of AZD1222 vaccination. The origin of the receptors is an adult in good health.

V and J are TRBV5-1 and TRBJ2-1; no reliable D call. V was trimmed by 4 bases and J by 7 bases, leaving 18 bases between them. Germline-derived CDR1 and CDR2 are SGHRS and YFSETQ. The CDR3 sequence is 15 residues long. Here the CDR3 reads CASSQLNEHLNEQFF. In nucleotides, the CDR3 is TGCGCCAGCAGCCAATTAAACGAGCATCTGAATGAGCAGTTCTTC. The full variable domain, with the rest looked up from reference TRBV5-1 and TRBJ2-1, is KAGVTQTPRYLIKTRGQQVTLSCSPISGHRSVSWYQQTPGQGLQFLFEYFSETQRNKGNFPGRFSGRQFSNSRSEMNVSTLELGDSALYLCASSQLNEHLNEQFFGPGTRLTVL.

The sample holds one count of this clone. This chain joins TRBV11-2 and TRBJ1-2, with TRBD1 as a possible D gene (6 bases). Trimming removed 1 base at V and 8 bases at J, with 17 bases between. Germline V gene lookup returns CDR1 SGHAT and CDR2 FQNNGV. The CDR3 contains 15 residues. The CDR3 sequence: CASSLGSGGPRGYTF. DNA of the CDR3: TGTGCCAGCAGCTTAGGATCGGGGGGGCCTAGGGGCTACACCTTC. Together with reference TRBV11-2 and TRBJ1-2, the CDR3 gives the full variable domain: EAGVAQSPRYKIIEKRQSVAFWCNPISGHATLYWYQQILGQGPKLLIQFQNNGVVDDSQLPKDRFSAERLKGVDSTLKIQPAKLEDSAVYLCASSLGSGGPRGYTFGSGTRLTVV.

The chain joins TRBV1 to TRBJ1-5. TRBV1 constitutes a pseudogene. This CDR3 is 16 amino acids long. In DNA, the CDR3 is TGCACCAGCAGCCTCTACGACCGGTTTAGCAATCAGCCCCAGCATTTT. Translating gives CTSSLYDRFSNQPQHF.

This chain's CDR3 is CATSGTGGNQPQHF. The CDR3 coding sequence is TGTGCCACGTCAGGGACAGGGGGCAATCAGCCCCAGCATTTT. The chain has TRBV19 and TRBJ1-5; 10 bases match TRBD1. Germline V gene sequence: CDR1 LNHDA, CDR2 SQIVND (reference sequence). V shed 10 bases and J 2 bases; nucleotides not matched to a gene: 5. This CDR3 is 14 amino acids long.

CDR3: CASSREDTAGEVAQYF. In DNA, the CDR3 is TGTGCCAGCAGCAGGGAGGACACCGCGGGAGAAGTTGCGCAGTATTTT. The chain uses TRBV5-6 and TRBJ2-3; TRBD2 aligns across 7 bases. CDR1 and CDR2 (germline): SGHDT, YYEEEE. CDR3 size: 16 residues. Losses at the gene ends were 4 bases for V and 10 bases for J; bases not matched to a gene: 18.

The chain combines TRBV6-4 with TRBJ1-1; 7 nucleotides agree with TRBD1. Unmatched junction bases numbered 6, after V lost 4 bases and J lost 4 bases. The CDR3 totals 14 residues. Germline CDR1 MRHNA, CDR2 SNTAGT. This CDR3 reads CASSAQGSRTEAFF. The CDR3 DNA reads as TGTGCCAGCAGTGCACAGGGGTCCCGCACTGAAGCTTTCTTT.

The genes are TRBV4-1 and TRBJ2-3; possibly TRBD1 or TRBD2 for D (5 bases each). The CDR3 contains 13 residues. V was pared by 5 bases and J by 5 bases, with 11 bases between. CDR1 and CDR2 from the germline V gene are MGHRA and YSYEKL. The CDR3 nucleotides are TGCGCCAGCAGCGGGGGTTGGGGAGATACGCAGTATTTT. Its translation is CASSGGWGDTQYF.

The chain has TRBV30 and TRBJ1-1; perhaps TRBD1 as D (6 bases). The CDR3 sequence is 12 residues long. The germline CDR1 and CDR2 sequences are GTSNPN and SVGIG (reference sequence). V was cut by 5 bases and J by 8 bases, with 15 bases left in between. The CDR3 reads CAWSYRVSEAFF. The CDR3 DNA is TGTGCCTGGTCCTACAGGGTCTCCGAAGCTTTCTTT.

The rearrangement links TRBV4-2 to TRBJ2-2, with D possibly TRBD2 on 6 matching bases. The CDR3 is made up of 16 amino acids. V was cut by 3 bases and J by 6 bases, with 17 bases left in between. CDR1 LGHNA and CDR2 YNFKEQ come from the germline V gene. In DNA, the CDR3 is TGTGCCAGCAGCCAGGGCCTAGCGTGGAATTCCGGGGAGCTGTTTTTT. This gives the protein CASSQGLAWNSGELFF.

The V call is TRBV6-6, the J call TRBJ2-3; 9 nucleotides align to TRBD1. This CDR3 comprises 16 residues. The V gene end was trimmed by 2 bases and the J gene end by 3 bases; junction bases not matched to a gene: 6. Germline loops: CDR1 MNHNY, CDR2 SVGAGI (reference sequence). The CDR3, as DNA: TGTGCCAGCAGTTACAAGGGACAGGGTGTAACAGATACGCAGTATTTT. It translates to CASSYKGQGVTDTQYF.